A single sample gave rise to the 17 T cell receptor beta chains below, sequenced in a study of T-cell reconstitution after alpha-beta-depleted transplantation in children. Preparation of the TCRbeta library used unique molecular identifiers. TCRdb called the PCR reads again in MiXCR, with one record for every CDR3 protein. The top ten clones hold roughly 15% of a sample with approximately 97,000 distinct CDR3 sequences, 7% to 8% of them seen once. The source was PBMCs, collected before TCRalphabeta/CD19-depleted stem cell transplant. These receptor sequences come from a boy younger than 10 with acute lymphoblastic leukemia, due to receive a stem cell transplant.

This clonotype was counted ten times or more. The chain joins TRBV20-1 to TRBJ1-4, with 7 bases lining up with TRBD1. Germline V gene data show CDR1 as DFQATT and CDR2 as SNEGSKA (reference sequence). The trim removed 5 bases at V and 9 bases at J, leaving 12 bases unmatched. The CDR3 length is 14 residues. CDR3 region: CSASRQGVRKKLFF. CDR3 in DNA: TGCAGTGCTTCTAGACAGGGCGTTCGGAAAAAACTGTTTTTT.

This clonotype was seen at least ten times. The chain carries TRBV5-1 and TRBJ1-1; D is uncertain. With 3 bases removed from V and 6 bases from J, the gap between germline ends came to 24 bases. CDR1 is SGHRS and CDR2 is YFSETQ in the germline V gene. The CDR3 runs to 17 residues. This CDR3 reads CASSYAAGVGRLAEAFF. The CDR3 DNA reads TGCGCCAGCAGCTACGCGGCGGGTGTCGGACGGCTCGCTGAAGCTTTCTTT.

The sample holds many counts of this clonotype. The rearrangement joins TRBV3-1 to TRBJ2-3; 7 nucleotides agree with TRBD2. Germline CDR1 is LGHDT and CDR2 is YNNKEL (reference sequence). The CDR3 totals 15 residues. V gave up 3 bases and J gave up 3 bases; unmatched junction bases: 6. The CDR3 here is CASSHDTGGTDTQYF. The CDR3, as DNA: TGTGCCAGCAGCCATGATACGGGGGGAACAGATACGCAGTATTTT.

This clonotype turned up a few times. The chain has TRBV28 and TRBJ1-2; maybe TRBD1 (5 bases). The germline V and J ends were trimmed by 6 bases and 7 bases, with 12 bases remaining between them. The CDR3 is 12 residues long. Germline CDR1 is MDHEN and CDR2 is SYDVKM. DNA of the CDR3: TGTGCCAGCAGGAGGGGATATGGTGGCTACACCTTC. Encoded protein: CASRRGYGGYTF.

The genes are TRBV18 and TRBJ1-4; unclear D gene. V lost 2 bases to trimming and J lost 5 bases, with 15 bases between them. This CDR3 has 16 residues. Germline loops: CDR1 KGHSH, CDR2 LQKENI. The CDR3 sequence is CASSPFRSEYNEKLFF. The CDR3 bases are TGTGCCAGCTCACCATTCCGTTCGGAGTACAATGAAAAACTGTTTTTT.

The V gene is TRBV5-4, the J gene TRBJ2-7, with TRBD1 as a possible D gene (5 bases). Germline loops: CDR1 SGHNT, CDR2 YYREEE (reference sequence). This CDR3 region has 13 residues. V lost 1 base, J lost 9 bases, and 14 bases lay in between. For the CDR3, the DNA is TGTGCCAGCAGCTTGTGGGTCGTGGGGCGGCAGTACTTC. The encoded protein is CASSLWVVGRQYF.

This chain uses TRBV7-8 with TRBJ1-5; tentatively, D is TRBD1 (5 bases). Trimming removed 5 bases from V and 5 bases from J, with 10 bases in between. Germline CDR1 is SGHVS and CDR2 is FQNEAQ. The CDR3 is made up of 13 amino acids. CDR3 sequence (DNA): TGTGCCAGCAGCCCCGACAGATATCAGCCCCAGCATTTT. Translating it yields CASSPDRYQPQHF.

This clonotype was counted ten times or more. The chain employs TRBV4-3 and TRBJ2-5, with D perhaps TRBD2 (6 bases). This CDR3 has 14 residues. Germline lookup yields CDR1 LGHNA and CDR2 YSLEER. V was trimmed by 4 bases and J by 4 bases, leaving 13 bases between them. The CDR3 region is CASSLGGEAETQYF. In DNA form, the CDR3 reads TGCGCCAGCAGCCTAGGAGGGGAGGCAGAGACCCAGTACTTC.

This clonotype was recorded a few times. The gene calls are TRBV20-1 and TRBJ1-2; TRBD1 might be the D (5 bases). The CDR3 runs to 13 residues. Deletions cut 3 bases from V and 7 bases from J, with 15 bases between. CDR1 and CDR2 (germline): DFQATT, SNEGSKA (reference sequence). CDR3 loop: CSASDGGEVGYTF. The CDR3 DNA reads as TGCAGTGCTAGCGACGGGGGAGAAGTTGGCTACACCTTC.

The V call is TRBV11-2, the J call TRBJ1-6; 9 nucleotides match TRBD1. Germline loops: CDR1 SGHAT, CDR2 FQNNGV. CDR3 length equals 15 residues. V shed 8 bases and J 9 bases; nucleotides not matched to a gene: 11. The CDR3 is CASGSPGQGPSPLHF. CDR3 in DNA: TGTGCCAGCGGCTCGCCGGGACAGGGACCTTCACCCCTCCACTTT.

This clonotype was seen at least ten times. The chain joins TRBV20-1 to TRBJ2-3, with 8 nucleotides matching TRBD2. V dropped 4 bases and J dropped 7; count of bases not matched to a gene: 13. CDR3 size: 15 residues. Germline V lookup: CDR1 DFQATT, CDR2 SNEGSKA (reference sequence). Written as DNA, the CDR3 is TGCAGTGCTAACAGGGATAGCGGGGCGCGAAATACGCAGTATTTT. Protein sequence: CSANRDSGARNTQYF.

This clonotype appeared many times. V is TRBV5-5 and J is TRBJ2-2; possibly TRBD2 for D (5 bases). CDR1 and CDR2 from the germline V gene are SGHKS and YYEKEE (reference sequence). V lost 8 bases, J lost 1 base, and 12 bases lay in between. The CDR3 consists of 14 residues. This chain's CDR3 is CASLTGVNTGELFF. The CDR3 nucleotides read TGTGCCAGTCTAACCGGGGTGAACACCGGGGAGCTGTTTTTT.

V gene TRBV4-3 combines with J gene TRBJ2-7; D not certain. Deletions cut 4 bases from V and 5 bases from J, with 12 bases between. CDR1 and CDR2 (germline): LGHNA, YSLEER. This CDR3 is built from 13 residues. CDR3: CASSPHGVNEQYF. The CDR3 coding sequence is TGCGCCAGCAGCCCCCATGGGGTCAACGAGCAGTACTTC.

V gene TRBV21-1 combines with J gene TRBJ1-1. TRBV21-1 is a pseudogene locus. The CDR3 is 14 amino acids. The CDR3 DNA is TGTGCCATCAGCAAGGTTTTCCTCCGCTCTGAAGCTTTCTTT. It codes for CAISKVFLRSEAFF.

This clonotype was recorded many times. This sequence joins TRBV7-8 and TRBJ1-5; D may be TRBD1 (5 bases). Trimming left V 5 bases short and J 7 bases short, with 15 bases between. The CDR3 consists of 14 residues. Germline V lookup: CDR1 SGHVS, CDR2 FQNEAQ. As DNA, the CDR3 is TGTGCCAGCAGCCGGCTGGGGGGAGGACAGCCCCAGCATTTT. This gives the protein CASSRLGGGQPQHF.

This clonotype has a count of ten or more. This chain joins TRBV20-1 and TRBJ2-3, with 9 nucleotides matching TRBD2. The CDR3 consists of 15 residues. V lost 3 bases and J lost 5; bases outside the gene matches: 9. Germline CDR1 is DFQATT and CDR2 is SNEGSKA (reference sequence). The CDR3 bases are TGCAGTGCTAGCTTTGCGGGGGGGCCGGGAGATACGCAGTATTTT. It encodes CSASFAGGPGDTQYF.

This clonotype showed up many times. The gene calls are TRBV4-2 and TRBJ2-1; the match to TRBD2 covers 8 bases. From germline, CDR1 is LGHNA and CDR2 YNFKEQ. J lost 7 bases, V lost 0 bases, and 8 bases had no gene match. The CDR3 length is 16 residues. CDR3 bases: TGTGCCAGCAGCCAAGATCCCGGGGGGGCCGGGAATGAGCAGTTCTTC. This codes for CASSQDPGGAGNEQFF.